Listed here is a single T cell receptor beta chain. Its specificity is unknown. The donors belonged to the approximately 120-subject validation cohort, separate from the roughly 670-subject first cohort. This sample stems from a study of cytomegalovirus exposure and HLA in healthy donors. The table came from immunoSEQ multiplex PCR; TCRdb's copy has only in-frame clones and leaves some out. The sample has about 130,000 clones; approximately 82% are singletons. Germline V gene sequence: CDR1 SNHLY, CDR2 FYNNEI. V was pared by 7 bases and J by 7 bases, with 9 bases of the junction left unmatched. The CDR3 is 15 amino acids. Whole-study results and caveats: For most TCR sequences rarity was the rule, although some public TCRs occurred in many donors. Both high specificity and high sensitivity reportedly marked the classifier's diagnosis of cytomegalovirus status. Cytomegalovirus-associated status was assigned to around 160 TCR beta chains.

The receptor was isolated from a man younger than 40 in good health and CMV-seropositive. The V gene is TRBV2, the J gene TRBJ2-1, with 11 bases matching TRBD2. Sequencing used PBMCs. CDR3 nucleotide sequence: TGTGCCAGCAAGGTAGCGGGAGGGTGGATGAATGAGCAGTTCTTC. The encoded protein is CASKVAGGWMNEQFF.